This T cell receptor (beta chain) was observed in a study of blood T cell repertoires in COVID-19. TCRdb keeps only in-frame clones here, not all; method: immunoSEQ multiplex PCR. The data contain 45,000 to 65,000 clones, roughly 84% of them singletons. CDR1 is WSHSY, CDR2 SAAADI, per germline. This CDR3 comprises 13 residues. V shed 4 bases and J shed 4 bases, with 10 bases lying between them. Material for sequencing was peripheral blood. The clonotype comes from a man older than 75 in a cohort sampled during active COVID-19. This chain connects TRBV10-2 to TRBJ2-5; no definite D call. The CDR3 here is CASSAAGRETQYF. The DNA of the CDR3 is TGCGCCAGCAGTGCGGCAGGCCGAGAGACCCAGTACTTC.